What follows are 32 T cell receptor beta chains derived from one specimen sequenced in a study of blood T cell repertoires in COVID-19. Sequenced by immunoSEQ multiplex PCR; TCRdb stores in-frame clones only, minus some. The table records around 93,000 clones, just under 90% of them present only once. The specimen was peripheral blood. The receptors derive from a human donor in a cohort sampled during active COVID-19.

The chain links TRBV4-3 to TRBJ1-5; the D is unclear. Trimming removed 0 bases at V and 6 bases at J, with 15 bases between. Germline V lookup: CDR1 LGHNA, CDR2 YSLEER. The CDR3 length is 16 residues. For the CDR3, the DNA is TGCGCCAGCAGCCAAGATAGTCAGGCCGTGGGTCAGCCCCAGCATTTT. Residues: CASSQDSQAVGQPQHF.

The chain couples TRBV21-1 to TRBJ2-2; TRBD1 is the table's D call and was not checked against the DNA. TRBV21-1 is a pseudogene. The CDR3 loop spans 13 amino acids. The CDR3 spells CAGLTGGGGELFF. The CDR3, as DNA: TGTGCAGGTCTTACAGGGGGTGGCGGGGAGCTGTTTTTT.

The rearrangement links TRBV12-3 or TRBV12-4 to TRBJ1-2, with unresolved D. V lost 1 base to trimming and J lost 2 bases, with 5 bases between them. The CDR3 extends over 13 amino acids. The CDR3 nucleotides are TGTGCCAGCAGTTTAGTCCTCAACTATGGCTACACCTTC. Encoded protein: CASSLVLNYGYTF.

V is TRBV11-2 and J is TRBJ2-1; the D gene is possibly TRBD2 (6 bases). This CDR3 spans 16 amino acids. Germline V lookup: CDR1 SGHAT, CDR2 FQNNGV. Trimming shortened V by 1 base and J by 5 bases, and 15 bases separated the two germline ends. CDR3 region: CASSLVRGTPHNEQFF. In nucleotides, the CDR3 is TGTGCCAGCAGCTTAGTGCGGGGAACCCCCCACAATGAGCAGTTCTTC.

V usage is TRBV7-9 and J usage is TRBJ2-1, with 9 bases matching TRBD2. Germline CDR1 reads SEHNR; CDR2 reads FQNEAQ (reference sequence). CDR3 size: 18 residues. V dropped 5 bases and J dropped 5; count of bases not matched to a gene: 16. This CDR3 is CASSMGWASGANNNEQFF. CDR3 in DNA: TGTGCCAGCAGCATGGGGTGGGCTAGCGGGGCTAATAACAATGAGCAGTTCTTC.

This CDR3 reads CSPSSGHEQYF. The DNA of the CDR3 is TGCAGCCCCTCCTCAGGGCACGAGCAGTACTTC. The chain combines TRBV20-1 with TRBJ2-7, with D possibly being TRBD1 (5 bases). Germline V gene lookup returns CDR1 DFQATT and CDR2 SNEGSKA (reference sequence). This CDR3 is 11 amino acids long.

The chain recombines TRBV18 with TRBJ2-3, with a possible D match to TRBD1 (6 bases). This CDR3 is built from 16 residues. V was cut by 3 bases and J by 3 bases, with 16 bases left in between. CDR1 and CDR2 from the germline V gene are KGHSH and LQKENI. Here the CDR3 DNA reads TGTGCCAGCTCACCTATTTTGTACAGGGAAACAGATACGCAGTATTTT. It codes for CASSPILYRETDTQYF.

The V gene is TRBV5-4, the J gene TRBJ2-2; 11 positions agree with TRBD2. Germline loops: CDR1 SGHNT, CDR2 YYREEE (reference sequence). The CDR3 has 16 residues. The V segment lost 4 bases and the J segment 2 bases; nucleotides outside the gene matches: 4. CDR3 sequence reads: CASSLTSGSNTGELFF. The CDR3 nucleotides read TGTGCCAGCAGCCTTACTAGCGGGAGCAACACCGGGGAGCTGTTTTTT.

This chain uses TRBV3-1 (or the pseudogene TRBV3-2) with TRBJ2-2; maybe TRBD2 (6 bases). From germline, CDR1 is LGHDT and CDR2 YNNKEL (reference sequence). V was shortened by 3 bases and J by 0 bases, with 20 bases between the two germline ends. The CDR3 is made up of 19 amino acids. The DNA of the CDR3 is TGTGCCAGCAGCCACCCGACTAGTTATGCCGACGCGAACACCGGGGAGCTGTTTTTT. It encodes CASSHPTSYADANTGELFF.

This clone was detected only once. J is TRBJ1-5 and V is TRBV7-8, with D uncertain. Trimming pared 1 base from V and 6 bases from J, leaving 7 bases between. The CDR3 contains 13 residues. Germline CDR1 and CDR2: SGHVS and FQNEAQ. CDR3 nucleotides: TGTGCCAGCAGCTTAGAATTAGTTCAGCCCCAGCATTTT. Residues: CASSLELVQPQHF.

The rearrangement uses TRBV5-1 and TRBJ1-1; 7 bases are shared with TRBD1. The CDR3 spans 13 residues. V shed 6 bases and J 4 bases; nucleotides not matched to a gene: 6. CDR1 is SGHRS and CDR2 is YFSETQ in the germline V gene. CDR3 amino acids: CASTGQLSTEAFF. CDR3 coding DNA: TGCGCCAGCACGGGACAGCTCTCCACTGAAGCTTTCTTT. Full variable domain (rest looked up from reference TRBV5-1 and TRBJ1-1): KAGVTQTPRYLIKTRGQQVTLSCSPISGHRSVSWYQQTPGQGLQFLFEYFSETQRNKGNFPGRFSGRQFSNSRSEMNVSTLELGDSALYLCASTGQLSTEAFFGQGTRLTVV.

The CDR3 coding sequence is TGCGCCAGCAGCCTACCGGGACAGGGGGCGTCTGAAGCTTTCTTT. Translated, it gives CASSLPGQGASEAFF. The J gene is TRBJ1-1, the V gene TRBV4-1; 12 positions match TRBD1. After removal of 4 bases from V and 6 bases from J, the junction contained 6 bases not matched to a gene. Germline V gene lookup returns CDR1 MGHRA and CDR2 YSYEKL. The CDR3 covers 15 residues.

The chain employs TRBV7-9 and TRBJ2-7; 8 bases are a match to TRBD1. CDR3 length: 16 amino acids. V shed 5 bases, J shed 3 bases, and the junction held 12 bases outside the gene matches. Per germline, CDR1 SEHNR and CDR2 FQNEAQ (reference sequence). The DNA for the CDR3 is TGTGCCAGCAGCCCATTACCGGGACAGGAGTTCTACGAGCAGTACTTC. Residues: CASSPLPGQEFYEQYF.

V usage is TRBV18 and J usage is TRBJ1-1; 10 bases match TRBD1. CDR1 KGHSH and CDR2 LQKENI come from the germline V gene. Trimming cost V 3 bases and J 1 base; bases outside gene matches: 8. The CDR3 has 17 residues. The CDR3 protein is CASSPGRGQGPNTEAFF. In DNA, the CDR3 is TGTGCCAGCTCACCCGGTCGGGGACAGGGGCCGAACACTGAAGCTTTCTTT.

Here the CDR3 reads CASSPPGQETQYF. In DNA, the CDR3 is TGTGCCAGCAGTCCCCCCGGCCAAGAGACCCAGTACTTC. The chain carries TRBV4-2 and TRBJ2-5; no clear D gene. The CDR3 spans 13 residues. V lost 6 bases, J lost 1 base, and 9 bases lay in between. Germline assignment: CDR1 LGHNA and CDR2 YNFKEQ.

This clone was counted once. The chain uses TRBV4-3 and TRBJ2-1; 10 bases map to TRBD2. Trimming cost V 0 bases and J 7 bases; bases outside gene matches: 6. Per germline, CDR1 LGHNA and CDR2 YSLEER. This CDR3 has 16 residues. The CDR3 DNA reads TGCGCCAGCAGCCAAGATAGCGGGAGGTGGGCAAATGAGCAGTTCTTC. Protein sequence: CASSQDSGRWANEQFF.

The chain links TRBV28 to TRBJ2-7; the match to TRBD2 covers 7 bases. J gave up 0 bases and V 6 bases, and 5 bases lay outside the gene matches. CDR3 size: 14 residues. Germline lookup yields CDR1 MDHEN and CDR2 SYDVKM. CDR3 sequence reads: CASRERGPSYEQYF. The DNA of the CDR3 is TGTGCCAGCAGAGAGCGGGGTCCCTCCTACGAGCAGTACTTC.

The CDR3 spells CASSRGYGRQETQYF. Here the CDR3 DNA reads TGTGCCAGCAGCCGAGGGTATGGACGGCAAGAGACCCAGTACTTC. The gene calls are TRBV7-3 and TRBJ2-5; D may be TRBD2 (5 bases). Germline V gene lookup returns CDR1 SGHTA and CDR2 FQGTGA. Trimming took off 5 bases at V and 2 bases at J, with 15 bases between the two ends. The CDR3 has 15 residues.

The V call is TRBV5-4, the J call TRBJ2-1; TRBD2 aligns across 8 bases. The CDR3 totals 16 residues. The germline CDR1 and CDR2 sequences are SGHNT and YYREEE (reference sequence). With 0 bases clipped from V and 0 bases from J, the junction kept 2 bases outside the gene matches. The CDR3 protein is CASSLAGGASYNEQFF. CDR3 nucleotide sequence: TGTGCCAGCAGCTTGGCGGGGGGGGCCTCCTACAATGAGCAGTTCTTC. The entire variable domain, with the rest obtained from reference TRBV5-4 and TRBJ2-1, is as follows: ETGVTQSPTHLIKTRGQQVTLRCSSQSGHNTVSWYQQALGQGPQFIFQYYREEENGRGNFPPRFSGLQFPNYSSELNVNALELDDSALYLCASSLAGGASYNEQFFGPGTRLTVL.

This chain joins TRBV6-2 or TRBV6-3 and TRBJ2-1, with TRBD2 identical over 8 bases. The CDR3 extends over 17 amino acids. CDR1 and CDR2 from the germline V gene are MNHEY and SVGEGT. The ends lost 0 bases at V and 2 bases at J; junction bases unmatched: 6. CDR3 protein: CASSYSGSGKPYNEQFF. The CDR3 DNA is TGTGCCAGCAGTTACTCGGGTAGCGGGAAACCCTACAATGAGCAGTTCTTC.

This clone was seen only once. The chain recombines TRBV9 with TRBJ1-1, with TRBD1 identical over 9 bases. Trimming removed 3 bases from V and 5 bases from J; junction bases left unmatched: 8. The CDR3 is made up of 15 amino acids. Germline-derived CDR1 and CDR2 are SGDLS and YYNGEE. The CDR3 reads CASSAMTGGMTEAFF. In DNA form, the CDR3 reads TGTGCCAGCAGCGCGATGACAGGGGGTATGACTGAAGCTTTCTTT.

The sample holds a few counts of this clone. J is TRBJ2-2 and V is TRBV6-5, with a possible D match to TRBD2 (5 bases). The CDR3 spans 14 residues. V was shortened by 6 bases and J by 6 bases, with 14 bases between the two germline ends. The V gene's germline CDR1 is MNHEY and CDR2 SVGAGI. The CDR3 loop is CASRPDRDPGELFF. The CDR3 DNA reads TGTGCCAGCAGGCCGGATCGGGATCCCGGGGAGCTGTTTTTT.

This sequence joins TRBV12-3 or TRBV12-4 and TRBJ2-7; D gene ambiguous. Trimming cost V 3 bases and J 7 bases, with 13 bases left between them. The length of the CDR3 is 13 residues. The CDR3, as DNA: TGTGCCAGCAGTTTTACCCAAACGGGTGAGCAGTACTTC. Amino acid sequence: CASSFTQTGEQYF.

The V call is TRBV6-4, the J call TRBJ1-3; 10 bases match TRBD1. The CDR3 has 16 amino acids. Trimming removed 6 bases from V and 1 base from J; junction bases left unmatched: 6. Germline assignment: CDR1 MRHNA and CDR2 SNTAGT. DNA of the CDR3: TGTGCCAGCAGGGCCCGGGGACAGGGGTCTGGAAACACCATATATTTT. Its translation: CASRARGQGSGNTIYF.

The chain has TRBV18 and TRBJ2-2; 8 bases align to TRBD1. The CDR3 spans 15 residues. After removal of 5 bases from V and 2 bases from J, the junction contained 4 bases not matched to a gene. Germline V CDR1 and CDR2: KGHSH, LQKENI. Written as DNA, the CDR3 is TGTGCCAGCTCAACGACAGGGGTAAACACCGGGGAGCTGTTTTTT. This encodes CASSTTGVNTGELFF.

Of note for this clone: Within the sample, other DNA sequences also encode this same CDR3. The chain couples TRBV12-3 or TRBV12-4 to TRBJ1-2, with D possibly being TRBD1 (5 bases). V lost 5 bases and J lost 5, with 6 bases in between. This CDR3 region has 11 residues. CDR3 sequence reads: CASSRQYGYTF. The CDR3 DNA is TGTGCCAGCAGTCGACAGTATGGCTACACCTTC.

The V gene is TRBV4-3, the J gene TRBJ2-1; TRBD1 is a possible D gene (6 bases). This CDR3 is built from 16 residues. V was shortened by 0 bases and J by 3 bases, with 12 bases between the two germline ends. CDR1 is LGHNA, CDR2 YSLEER, per germline. In DNA form, the CDR3 reads TGCGCCAGCAGCCAAGATGAGAGAGGGGGCTACAATGAGCAGTTCTTC. This codes for CASSQDERGGYNEQFF.

The V and J genes are TRBV5-1 and TRBJ1-2, with 10 bases lining up with TRBD1. Per germline, CDR1 SGHRS and CDR2 YFSETQ. The CDR3 sequence is 15 residues long. V lost 3 bases to trimming and J lost 7 bases; unmatched junction nucleotides: 9. The CDR3 loop is CASSWGQGITSGYTF. For the CDR3, the DNA is TGCGCCAGCAGCTGGGGACAGGGGATCACAAGTGGCTACACCTTC.

V gene TRBV5-4 combines with J gene TRBJ2-7, with 13 bases identical to TRBD2. Germline CDR1 reads SGHNT; CDR2 reads YYREEE (reference sequence). The CDR3 consists of 16 residues. V lost 4 bases to trimming and J lost 3 bases; unmatched junction nucleotides: 7. The CDR3 spells CASSEGLAGLNYEQYF. CDR3 nucleotides: TGTGCCAGCAGCGAGGGACTAGCGGGGCTCAACTACGAGCAGTACTTC.

V gene TRBV30 combines with J gene TRBJ2-1; D may be TRBD2 (5 bases). V dropped 1 base and J dropped 5 bases, with 27 bases sitting between them. The CDR3 is 19 residues long. CDR1 GTSNPN and CDR2 SVGIG come from the germline V gene (reference sequence). CDR3 in amino acids: CAWSGVRRYGSVLHNEQFF. CDR3 DNA: TGTGCCTGGAGTGGGGTGAGGCGGTATGGTAGCGTATTGCACAATGAGCAGTTCTTC.

The J gene is TRBJ2-3, the V gene TRBV28; 8 nucleotides line up with TRBD1. V was pared by 5 bases and J by 0 bases, with 7 bases of the junction left unmatched. Germline loops: CDR1 MDHEN, CDR2 SYDVKM. This CDR3 is 16 amino acids long. The CDR3 coding sequence is TGTGCCAGCAGTAAACTGGGACAGGATAGCACAGATACGCAGTATTTT. Residues: CASSKLGQDSTDTQYF.

This rearrangement joins TRBV14 to TRBJ2-5; 7 nucleotides line up with TRBD2. With V trimmed by 4 bases and J by 4 bases, 9 bases remained unmatched. There are 15 residues in the CDR3. Germline loops: CDR1 SGHDN, CDR2 FVKESK. CDR3 coding DNA: TGTGCCAGCAGCCGGATAGGGGCGGGAGTAGAGACCCAGTACTTC. Translation gives CASSRIGAGVETQYF. The variable domain in full, completed from reference TRBV14 and TRBJ2-5, reads EAGVTQFPSHSVIEKGQTVTLRCDPISGHDNLYWYRRVMGKEIKFLLHFVKESKQDESGMPNNRFLAERTGGTYSTLKVQPAELEDSGVYFCASSRIGAGVETQYFGPGTRLLVL.